One sample yielded the 18 T cell receptor beta chains listed below, sequenced in a study of identical twins. TCRdb reprocessed the 5' RACE reads via MiXCR and lists one record per CDR3 protein. The repertoire includes about 470,000 distinct CDR3 sequences, 20% to 25% of them detected once, and over 2.5% sits in the top ten. This same sample was also taken into another study, of T cells expressing NK-cell markers.

Sequencing was performed on CD4+ T cells sorted from blood. The receptors shown here come from a woman aged 18-29 years in good health.

This chain joins TRBV10-3 and TRBJ1-1, with D possibly being TRBD1 (6 bases). CDR1 is ENHRY, CDR2 SYGVKD, per germline. The CDR3 spans 14 residues. The ends were cut back, 0 bases at V and 4 bases at J, with 9 bases in the middle. CDR3 bases: TGTGCCATCAGTGAGTCCAGGGGAGGCACTGAAGCTTTCTTT. Protein: CAISESRGGTEAFF.

V is TRBV7-6 and J is TRBJ2-2; 8 bases map to TRBD2. V lost 1 base and J lost 4; bases outside the gene matches: 5. Germline V gene sequence: CDR1 SGHVS, CDR2 FNYEAQ. The CDR3 is 16 amino acids. The CDR3: CASSLEPGRATGELFF. As DNA, the CDR3 is TGTGCCAGCAGCTTAGAACCCGGGAGGGCCACCGGGGAGCTGTTTTTT.

There are a few counts of this clonotype. V usage is TRBV20-1 and J usage is TRBJ1-2; D unresolved. V shed 4 bases and J shed 1 base, with 10 bases lying between them. The germline V gene has CDR1 DFQATT and CDR2 SNEGSKA (reference sequence). The CDR3 runs 13 residues. DNA for the CDR3: TGCAGTGCTAAGGGAGCCCTTAACTATGGCTACACCTTC. Translating it yields CSAKGALNYGYTF.

A single count supports this clonotype. This chain uses TRBV12-3 or TRBV12-4 with TRBJ2-1; D may correspond to TRBD1 or TRBD2 (5 bases each). V lost 5 bases and J 5 bases, leaving 13 bases between the germline ends. This CDR3 region has 14 residues. The CDR3 coding sequence is TGTGCCAGCAGTGTCGGGACGGAGGACAATGAGCAGTTCTTC. Translating gives CASSVGTEDNEQFF.

This clonotype has ten or more counts. The CDR3 here is CSATPLAGGETQYF. CDR3 DNA: TGCAGTGCTACTCCCTTAGCGGGGGGGGAGACCCAGTACTTC. This chain joins TRBV20-1 and TRBJ2-5; TRBD2 matches at 11 bases. CDR1 and CDR2 from the germline V gene are DFQATT and SNEGSKA (reference sequence). V was clipped by 4 bases and J by 5 bases; unmatched bases: 6. The CDR3 has 14 residues.

This clonotype was detected only a few times. The chain carries TRBV5-1 and TRBJ2-2; TRBD2 aligns across 10 bases. Germline V gives CDR1 SGHRS, CDR2 YFSETQ. After removal of 2 bases from V and 0 bases from J, the junction contained 4 bases not matched to a gene. CDR3 length: 17 residues. The CDR3 reads CASSLNSGRPNTGELFF. CDR3 nucleotides: TGCGCCAGCAGCTTAAATAGCGGGAGGCCGAACACCGGGGAGCTGTTTTTT.

V and J are TRBV20-1 and TRBJ2-1, with 8 bases identical to TRBD2. The V segment lost 1 base and the J segment 3 bases; nucleotides outside the gene matches: 2. Germline lookup yields CDR1 DFQATT and CDR2 SNEGSKA (reference sequence). The CDR3 extends over 14 amino acids. The CDR3 protein is CSARVGLGYNEQFF. The CDR3 nucleotides are TGCAGTGCTAGAGTGGGACTAGGCTACAATGAGCAGTTCTTC.

The genes are TRBV18 and TRBJ2-7; TRBD1 is a possible D gene (7 bases). V gave up 6 bases and J gave up 10 bases, with 22 bases separating them. This CDR3 contains 14 residues. Germline CDR1 KGHSH, CDR2 LQKENI. The CDR3 DNA reads as TGTGCCAGCTCGGAGGGGGCCGCGGAAAGGACACAGTACTTC. Translation gives CASSEGAAERTQYF.

This clonotype was seen only a few times. The rearrangement joins TRBV20-1 to TRBJ2-5; TRBD2 might be the D (6 bases). Deletions cut 3 bases from V and 5 bases from J, with 10 bases between. CDR1 and CDR2 (germline): DFQATT, SNEGSKA (reference sequence). This CDR3 is built from 12 residues. The CDR3 spells CSASGSSETQYF. CDR3 sequence (DNA): TGCAGTGCTAGCGGGAGTTCGGAGACCCAGTACTTC.

The V gene is TRBV6-5, the J gene TRBJ2-7, with D unresolved. This CDR3 has 12 amino acids. V lost 6 bases and J lost 3, with 9 bases in between. Germline V gives CDR1 MNHEY, CDR2 SVGAGI. CDR3 residues: CASRDPRYEQYF. CDR3 sequence (DNA): TGTGCCAGCAGGGACCCACGCTACGAGCAGTACTTC.

This clonotype has more than one count but fewer than ten. V usage is TRBV5-5 and J usage is TRBJ2-7; 7 nucleotides match TRBD1. Unmatched junction bases numbered 6, after V lost 4 bases and J lost 2 bases. The CDR3 consists of 14 residues. Germline CDR1 reads SGHKS; CDR2 reads YYEKEE (reference sequence). The DNA for the CDR3 is TGTGCCAGCAGCCCGTACGGGACAGCCTACGAGCAGTACTTC. This codes for CASSPYGTAYEQYF.

This rearrangement joins TRBV9 to TRBJ2-7; 9 bases line up with TRBD1. V gave up 0 bases and J gave up 6 bases; unmatched junction bases: 4. The CDR3 is 14 amino acids. Per germline, CDR1 SGDLS and CDR2 YYNGEE. CDR3 bases: TGTGCCAGCAGCGTAGAGGGACAGGGAGGCGAGCAGTACTTC. This translates into CASSVEGQGGEQYF.

The chain is built from TRBV5-4 and TRBJ2-7, with TRBD2 identical over 9 bases. V gave up 0 bases and J gave up 3 bases; unmatched junction bases: 10. The CDR3 runs 17 residues. Germline CDR1 reads SGHNT; CDR2 reads YYREEE (reference sequence). CDR3 in DNA: TGTGCCAGCAGCTTGGCCCTGAGCTTAGCGGGGGACTACGAGCAGTACTTC. It is translated as CASSLALSLAGDYEQYF.

This clonotype showed up just a few times. The gene calls are TRBV27 and TRBJ2-3; D is perhaps TRBD1 (5 bases). Germline CDR1 is MNHEY and CDR2 is SMNVEV (reference sequence). The CDR3 consists of 15 residues. The V gene lost 2 bases and the J gene lost 3 bases, with 12 bases spanning the gap. CDR3 region: CASSLRQGHTDTQYF. The CDR3 DNA sequence: TGTGCCAGCAGTTTACGGCAGGGTCATACAGATACGCAGTATTTT.

This clonotype appeared a few times. The CDR3: CAISTAETQYF. The CDR3 DNA follows: TGTGCCATCAGTACGGCGGAGACCCAGTACTTC. V and J are TRBV10-3 and TRBJ2-5; D is ambiguous. This CDR3 has 11 amino acids. The V gene lost 5 bases and the J gene lost 5 bases, with 6 bases spanning the gap. The germline gives CDR1 ENHRY, CDR2 SYGVKD.

This chain connects TRBV12-5 to TRBJ2-7; the D gene is possibly TRBD2 (5 bases). The CDR3 length is 13 residues. The germline V gene encodes CDR1 LGHNT and CDR2 FRNRAP. The V and J ends lost 0 bases and 4 bases respectively, with 7 bases between them. In DNA, the CDR3 is TGTGCTAGTGGTTTGGTACTAGGTTACGAGCAGTACTTC. Translation: CASGLVLGYEQYF.

This clonotype has just a few counts. This sequence joins TRBV20-1 and TRBJ2-7; D is tentatively TRBD1 or TRBD2 (5 bases each). Germline CDR1 and CDR2: DFQATT and SNEGSKA (reference sequence). The CDR3 totals 12 residues. V gave up 6 bases and J gave up 3 bases, with 12 bases separating them. The CDR3 DNA reads TGCAGTGCGAAAGAGGGGTACTACGAGCAGTACTTC. Translating it yields CSAKEGYYEQYF.

The chain is built from TRBV12-3 or TRBV12-4 and TRBJ2-2; 10 nucleotides agree with TRBD2. The CDR3 is 17 residues long. Germline trimming cut 6 bases from V and 6 bases from J; bases unmatched to any gene: 13. CDR3 region: CASRTAGGSLRAGELFF. The CDR3 nucleotides read TGTGCCAGCAGAACAGCGGGGGGGTCCCTGAGGGCCGGGGAGCTGTTTTTT.